Sequencing of this TCR beta chain was carried out in a study of shared clonotypes between healthy human individuals. Study-level information: Serving as donors were two women and a few men, whose ages spanned 18 to 49.

Method: immunoSEQ multiplex PCR; TCRdb's copy keeps in-frame clones and lacks some. The data show more than 1.2 million clones, just under 99% seen once. Splitting of CD4+ cells produced CD45RA+ naive and CD45RA-negative memory subsets. Whole-study findings and limits: Investigators collected only blood, and repertoires in tissues likely differ.

In the case of this clone: Its antigen remains unknown.

Germline-derived CDR1 and CDR2 are GTSNPN and SVGIG (reference sequence). The CDR3 length is 16 residues. V was clipped by 4 bases and J by 4 bases; unmatched bases: 7. The TCR comes from a man aged 25-45 years in good health. Sequenced: naive CD4+ T cells sorted from blood. Specified subset: CD45RA+ positively selected. The chain has TRBV30 and TRBJ2-3; 14 bases align to TRBD2. CDR3 coding DNA: TGTGCCTGGATCCCGGGACTAGCGGGAGTGTCAGATACGCAGTATTTT. The encoded protein is CAWIPGLAGVSDTQYF.